The source of this TCR beta chain is a study of cytomegalovirus exposure and HLA in healthy donors. It was with 60 Vbeta and 13 Jbeta primers that the PCR ran. This table comes from immunoSEQ multiplex PCR, and its TCRdb copy is limited to in-frame clones, with some not included. The data contain 35,000 to 55,000 clones, around 56% of them singletons. The germline CDR1 and CDR2 sequences are GTSNPN and SVGIG (reference sequence). Trimming pared 0 bases from V and 5 bases from J, leaving 7 bases between. This CDR3 spans 13 amino acids. This chain uses TRBV30 with TRBJ1-4, with unresolved D. This clonotype was obtained from a man between 60 and 70 years old in good health and CMV-seronegative. Sequences were obtained from PBMCs. CDR3 DNA sequence: TGTGCCTGGAGTGTACTAGCGAATGAAAAACTGTTTTTT. Translated, it gives CAWSVLANEKLFF.